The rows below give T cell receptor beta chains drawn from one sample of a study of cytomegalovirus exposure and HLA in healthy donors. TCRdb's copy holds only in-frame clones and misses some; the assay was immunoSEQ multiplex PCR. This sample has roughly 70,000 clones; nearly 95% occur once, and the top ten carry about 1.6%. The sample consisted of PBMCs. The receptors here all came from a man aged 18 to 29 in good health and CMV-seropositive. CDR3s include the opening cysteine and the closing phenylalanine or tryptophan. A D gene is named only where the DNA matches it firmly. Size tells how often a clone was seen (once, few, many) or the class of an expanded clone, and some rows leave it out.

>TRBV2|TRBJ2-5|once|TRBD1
CASRDRVRETQYF
TGTGCCAGCCGGGACAGGGTACGAGAGACCCAGTACTTC
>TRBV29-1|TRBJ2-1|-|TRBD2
CSVEVFGLAGNEQFF
TGCAGCGTTGAAGTTTTCGGACTAGCGGGCAATGAGCAGTTCTTC
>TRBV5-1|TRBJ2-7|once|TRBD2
CASSLGGLAGGRYF
TGCGCCAGCAGCTTGGGGGGACTAGCGGGAGGCCGGTACTTC
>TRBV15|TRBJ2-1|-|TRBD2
CATSRGLAGYRTAVF
TGTGCCACCAGCAGAGGACTAGCGGGGTACCGGACCGCGGTCTTC
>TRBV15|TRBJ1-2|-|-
CATSKGYDYGYTF
TGTGCCACCAGCAAGGGGTATGACTATGGCTACACCTTC
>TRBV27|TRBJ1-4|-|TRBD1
CASSSRTGGFNEKLFF
TGTGCCAGCAGTTCCAGAACAGGGGGTTTTAATGAAAAACTGTTTTTT
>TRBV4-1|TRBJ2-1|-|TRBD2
CASSPPTSGSGEQFF
TGCGCCAGCAGCCCGCCAACTAGCGGGAGTGGTGAGCAGTTCTTC
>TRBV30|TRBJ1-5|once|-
CACRGNSNQPQHF
TGTGCCTGTAGGGGGAATAGCAATCAGCCCCAGCATTTT
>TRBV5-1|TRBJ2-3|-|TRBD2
CASSFTLPGGETSTDTQYF
TGCGCCAGCAGCTTTACTTTACCGGGAGGCGAGACTAGCACAGATACGCAGTATTTT
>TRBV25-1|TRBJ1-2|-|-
CASSEVGYGYTF
TGTGCCAGCAGTGAAGTCGGGTATGGCTACACCTTC
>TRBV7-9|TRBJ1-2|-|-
CASSLGIGELANGYTF
TGTGCCAGCAGCTTGGGGATAGGGGAACTGGCAAATGGCTACACCTTC
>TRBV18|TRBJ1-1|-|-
CASSSGQNTEAFF
TGTGCCAGCTCGTCGGGACAGAACACTGAAGCTTTCTTT
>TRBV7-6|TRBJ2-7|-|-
CASSSRQGLNEQYF
TGTGCCAGCAGCTCAAGACAAGGTCTTAACGAGCAGTACTTC
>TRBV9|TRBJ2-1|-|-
CASSVVGTFDEQFF
TGTGCCAGCAGCGTAGTAGGGACTTTCGATGAGCAGTTCTTC
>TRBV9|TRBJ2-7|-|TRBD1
CASSVERDRDPRRDEQYF
TGTGCCAGCAGCGTAGAAAGGGACAGGGATCCTCGAAGGGACGAGCAGTACTTC
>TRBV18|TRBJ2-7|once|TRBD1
CASSPPDRGNYEQYF
TGTGCCAGCTCACCACCTGACAGGGGCAATTACGAGCAGTACTTC
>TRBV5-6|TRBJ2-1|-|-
CASSLTFGGAEQFF
TGTGCCAGCAGCCTTACATTCGGTGGGGCTGAGCAGTTCTTC
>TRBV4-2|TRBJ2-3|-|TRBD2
CASSQEGGLAGGPSGDTQYF
TGTGCCAGCAGCCAAGAAGGCGGACTAGCGGGAGGGCCGAGTGGAGATACGCAGTATTTT
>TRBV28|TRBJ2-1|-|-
CASSPPGGEQFF
TGTGCCAGCAGTCCCCCGGGTGGTGAGCAGTTCTTC
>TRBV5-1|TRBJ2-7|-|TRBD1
CASSSTGQSPREQYF
TGCGCCAGCAGCTCGACGGGACAGTCCCCGAGAGAGCAGTACTTC
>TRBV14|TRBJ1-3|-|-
CASSPTNSGNTIYF
TGTGCCAGCAGCCCTACGAACTCTGGAAACACCATATATTTT
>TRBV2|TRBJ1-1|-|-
CASIGLGGGTEAFF
TGTGCCAGCATTGGTTTAGGGGGGGGCACTGAAGCTTTCTTT
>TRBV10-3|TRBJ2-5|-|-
CAISEFNSHQETQYF
TGTGCCATCAGTGAGTTCAACAGCCATCAAGAGACCCAGTACTTC
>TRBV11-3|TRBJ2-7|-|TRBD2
CASSPTGTSGSYEQYF
TGTGCCAGCAGCCCGACAGGGACTAGCGGCTCCTACGAGCAGTACTTC
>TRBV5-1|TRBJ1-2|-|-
CASSSGQYYGYTF
TGCGCCAGCAGCTCCGGACAGTACTATGGCTACACCTTC
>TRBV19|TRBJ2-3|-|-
CASRRDRNTDTQYF
TGTGCCAGTAGACGAGACAGGAACACAGATACGCAGTATTTT
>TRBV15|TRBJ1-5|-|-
CATSRGLDQPQHF
TGTGCCACCAGCAGGGGCTTGGATCAGCCCCAGCATTTT
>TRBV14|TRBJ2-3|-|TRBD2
CASSPLGAGVPTGDTQYF
TGTGCCAGCAGCCCCCTTGGAGCGGGAGTGCCGACGGGAGATACGCAGTATTTT
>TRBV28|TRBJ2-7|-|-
CASSFSFRTGATEQYF
TGTGCCAGCAGTTTCTCTTTTCGCACTGGGGCCACCGAGCAGTACTTC
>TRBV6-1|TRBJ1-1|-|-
CASSEEFWSGNTEAFF
TGTGCCAGCAGTGAAGAATTTTGGTCGGGGAACACTGAAGCTTTCTTT
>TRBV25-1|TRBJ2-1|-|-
CASSETPSRGSYNEQFF
TGTGCCAGCAGTGAGACTCCCTCTCGGGGTTCCTACAATGAGCAGTTCTTC
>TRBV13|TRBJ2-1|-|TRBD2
CASSLGSGSQQFF
TGTGCCAGCAGCTTAGGTAGCGGGAGTCAACAGTTCTTC
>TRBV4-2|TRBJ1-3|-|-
CASSIRGGGNTIYF
TGTGCCAGCAGTATCCGGGGAGGTGGAAACACCATATATTTT
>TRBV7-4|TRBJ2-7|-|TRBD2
CASSLTGLAGGPGYEQYF
TGTGCCAGCAGCTTGACAGGGCTAGCGGGAGGGCCTGGGTACGAGCAGTACTTC
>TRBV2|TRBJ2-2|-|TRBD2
CASSGTSRTNGELFF
TGTGCCAGCAGTGGGACTAGCCGAACTAACGGGGAGCTGTTTTTT
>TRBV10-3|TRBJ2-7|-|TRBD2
CAISELPGLAGSFSYEQYF
TGTGCCATCAGTGAACTACCGGGACTAGCGGGCAGCTTCTCCTACGAGCAGTACTTC
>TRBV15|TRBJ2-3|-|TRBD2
CATSRDRWEGTDTQYF
TGTGCCACCAGCAGAGATCGGTGGGAGGGAACAGATACGCAGTATTTT
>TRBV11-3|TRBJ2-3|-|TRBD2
CASSSGLAGTDTQYF
TGTGCCAGCAGCTCCGGACTAGCGGGCACAGATACGCAGTATTTT